This T cell receptor (delta chain) was documented in a study of Vδ1+ human thymocytes (dated by TCRdb to between 2018 and 2020). A note on the overall study: As a data resource, the study described the mRNA-level TRG and TRD CDR3 repertoires of highly purified Vdelta1+ thymocytes obtained from young children. Validation of the multiplex-based CDR3 amplicon strategy against 5'RACE-based CDR3 amplicon generation methods had been performed previously.

V sheds 2 bases and J sheds 7 bases, leaving 26 bases between their ends. CDR1 TSWWSYY and CDR2 QGS are derived from the germline V gene. The CDR3 spans 18 residues, from the cysteine through the phenylalanine. CDR3 DNA is the only sequence kept; it has 54 bases, read in frame from the first base. Beyond this particular receptor, the publication reports: Donors shared many TRG clonotypes (up to roughly 6.9x10^3), but TRD repertoires were essentially private, with at most 116 shared. Donors did not cluster by age or sex, so the analyses were not stratified by age or sex. The authors advised highly purified populations and single-cell validation, since unexpected Vdelta2 sequences could cause misinterpretation of bulk repertoire data. Even though sort purity was high, roughly 20% of thymic TRD sequences were Vdelta2 (and few were Vdelta3), which was not the case for the peripheral blood Vdelta1+ controls. The thymic TRG and TRD repertoires appeared highly polyclonal, with Gaussian CDR3 length distributions, in contrast to the oligoclonal repertoires of peripheral blood.

RNA extraction was carried out with the RNeasy mini kit, and reverse transcription was then done using Superscript III. To generate the CDR3 amplicons, a multiplex PCR was run using pooled V-gene forward primers together with a constant-region reverse primer that carried Illumina adaptor overhangs. Amplicons were gel-purified, then indexed with Nextera index primers over eight extra PCR cycles and purified with AMPure XP beads. The libraries were sequenced on an Illumina MiSeq using paired-end 250 bp reads, dual indexing and a 20% PhiX spike-in. The authors' analysis ran thus. Read quality was checked with FastQC, and TRG read pairs were merged using ea-utils fastq-join. Sequences were annotated with IMGT/HighV-QUEST, keeping only productive sequences with unambiguous V-gene assignment; clonotypes were defined by identical CDR3 sequence. For downstream analysis, VDJtools 1.1.1, tcR 2.2.3, Treemap and vegan Shannon diversity in R 3.4.4 were used. TCRdb called clones from the public reads with CATT, and repeated DNA sequences were later combined into one row. TCRdb, rather than the study authors, made the V and J calls. Counted in this sample were 70,000 to 90,000 delta-chain clones; around 30% of them appeared once. The top ten clones comprise roughly 0.25% of the sample.

Thymic samples were depleted of alphabeta T cells, then CD3+ TCRVdelta1+ TCRVdelta2- thymocytes were FACS-sorted. Sorted Vdelta1+ thymocyte purity ranged from roughly 97% to 99.6%. The thymic specimens were obtained from about eight paediatric patients who were undergoing corrective cardiac surgery and ranged in age from 5 days to 15 months. The thymic tissue was dispersed, and mononuclear cells were isolated using a Histopaque-1077 density gradient. The staining antibodies were anti-TCRVdelta1 clone TS8.2, anti-TCRVdelta2 clone B6, anti-CD3 clone HIT3a and anti-TCRalphabeta clone IP26. In regard to this clone: No cognate antigen has been identified for it. There are no base qualities to consult, and no much larger clone falls within one base.

The receptor comes from a boy under three years old who had congenital heart surgery. Sequenced material: Vdelta1+ gamma-delta thymocytes from the thymus. Per the publication, the cell subset or site label means: FACS-sorted CD3+ TCRalphabeta- TCRVdelta1+ TCRVdelta2- thymocytes. This chain is built from TRDV1 and TRDJ1; perhaps TRDD3 is the D gene, with 7 bases matching. The CDR3 loop reads CALGETILHPGDNPKLIF. Read as DNA, the sequence is TGTGCTCTTGGGGAAACTATCCTACACCCTGGGGATAACCCTAAACTCATCTTT.